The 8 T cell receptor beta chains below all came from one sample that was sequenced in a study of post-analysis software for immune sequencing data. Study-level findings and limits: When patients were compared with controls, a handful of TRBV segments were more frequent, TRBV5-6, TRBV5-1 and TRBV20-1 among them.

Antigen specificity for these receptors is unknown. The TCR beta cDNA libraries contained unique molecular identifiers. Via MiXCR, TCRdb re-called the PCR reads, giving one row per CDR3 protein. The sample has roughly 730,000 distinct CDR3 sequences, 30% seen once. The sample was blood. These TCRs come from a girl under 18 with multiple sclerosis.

Here the CDR3 DNA reads TGTGCCAGCAGCTATATCGCGGAGGGCCTCGGTGAGCAGTTCTTC. Amino acid sequence: CASSYIAEGLGEQFF. The chain combines TRBV28 with TRBJ2-1; a possible D gene is TRBD2 (6 bases). CDR1 and CDR2 (germline): MDHEN, SYDVKM. The CDR3 covers 15 residues. Trimming shortened V by 6 bases and J by 9 bases, and 21 bases separated the two germline ends.

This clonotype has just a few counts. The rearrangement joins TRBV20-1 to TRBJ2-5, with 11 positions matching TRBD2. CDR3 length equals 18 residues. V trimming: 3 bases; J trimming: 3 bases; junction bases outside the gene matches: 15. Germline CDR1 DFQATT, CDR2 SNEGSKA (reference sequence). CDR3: CSARASGGLTARKETQYF. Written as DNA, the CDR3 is TGCAGTGCTAGGGCTAGCGGGGGGCTTACCGCAAGAAAAGAGACCCAGTACTTC.

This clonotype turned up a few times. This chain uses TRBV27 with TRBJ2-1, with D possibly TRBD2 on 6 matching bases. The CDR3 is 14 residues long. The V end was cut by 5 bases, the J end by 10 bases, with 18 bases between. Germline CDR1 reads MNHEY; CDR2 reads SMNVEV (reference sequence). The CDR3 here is CASSPIAGSGEQFF. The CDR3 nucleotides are TGTGCCAGCAGTCCAATCGCGGGGTCTGGCGAGCAGTTCTTC.

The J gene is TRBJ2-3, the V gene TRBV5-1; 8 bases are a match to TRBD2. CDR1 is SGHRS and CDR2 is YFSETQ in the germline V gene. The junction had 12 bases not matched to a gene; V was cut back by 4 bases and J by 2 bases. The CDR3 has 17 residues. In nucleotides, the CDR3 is TGCGCCAGCAGCGGGGGGATAGCGGGGCCCGACACAGATACGCAGTATTTT. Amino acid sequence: CASSGGIAGPDTDTQYF.

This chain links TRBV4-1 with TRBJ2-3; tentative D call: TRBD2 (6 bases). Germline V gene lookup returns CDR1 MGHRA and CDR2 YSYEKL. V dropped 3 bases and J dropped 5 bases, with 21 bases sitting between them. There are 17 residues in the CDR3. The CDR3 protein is CASSHPLDPGVKDTQYF. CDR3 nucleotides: TGCGCCAGCAGCCACCCCCTAGATCCGGGGGTTAAAGATACGCAGTATTTT.

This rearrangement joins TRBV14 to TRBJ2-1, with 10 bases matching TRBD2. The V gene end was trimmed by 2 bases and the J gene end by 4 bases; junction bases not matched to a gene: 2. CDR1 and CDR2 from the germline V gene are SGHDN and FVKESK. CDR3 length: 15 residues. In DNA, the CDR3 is TGTGCCAGCAGCCAAAAAGCGGGGGGGTACAATGAGCAGTTCTTC. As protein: CASSQKAGGYNEQFF.

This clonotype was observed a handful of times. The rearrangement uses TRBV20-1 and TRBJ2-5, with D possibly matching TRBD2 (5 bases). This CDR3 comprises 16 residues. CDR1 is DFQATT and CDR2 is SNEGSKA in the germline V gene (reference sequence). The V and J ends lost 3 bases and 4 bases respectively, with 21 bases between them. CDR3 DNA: TGCAGTGCTAGCGTTTGGGCTAGCAAGGGCGGAGAGACCCAGTACTTC. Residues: CSASVWASKGGETQYF.

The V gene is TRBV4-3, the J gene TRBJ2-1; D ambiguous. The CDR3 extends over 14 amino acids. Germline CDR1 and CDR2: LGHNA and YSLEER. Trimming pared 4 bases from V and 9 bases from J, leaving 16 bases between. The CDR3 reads CASSRTQLSTEQFF. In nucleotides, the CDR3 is TGCGCCAGCAGCCGGACGCAATTGTCGACTGAGCAGTTCTTC.